These T cell receptor beta chains were read from a single sample in a study of blood T cell repertoires in COVID-19. Measured with immunoSEQ multiplex PCR; TCRdb has only the in-frame clones, and not every one. This table holds 200,000 to 250,000 clones, 83% found once. The sequenced sample consisted of peripheral blood. The receptors derive from a human donor in a cohort sampled during active COVID-19. Each CDR3 is given without its conserved first and last residue. Fields, in order: CDR3 length, J gene, V gene, CDR3 protein.

13	TRBJ1-6	TRBV5-5	ASSLKQGDNSPLH
11	TRBJ1-1	TRBV6-4	ASSEQGTTEAF
11	TRBJ1-3	TRBV7-9	ASSVGVGNTIY
13	TRBJ2-5	TRBV7-7	ASSLASSGEETQY
11	TRBJ2-4	TRBV6-1	ASSDGAKNIQY
12	TRBJ1-2	TRBV4-1	ASSQPTRIYGYT
12	TRBJ1-2	TRBV7-9	ASSLGQGDYGYT
13	TRBJ1-1	TRBV14	ASSQAGGMGTEAF
11	TRBJ2-1	TRBV10-2	ASSAEAYNEQF
12	TRBJ2-5	TRBV4-1	ASSQGLGEETQY